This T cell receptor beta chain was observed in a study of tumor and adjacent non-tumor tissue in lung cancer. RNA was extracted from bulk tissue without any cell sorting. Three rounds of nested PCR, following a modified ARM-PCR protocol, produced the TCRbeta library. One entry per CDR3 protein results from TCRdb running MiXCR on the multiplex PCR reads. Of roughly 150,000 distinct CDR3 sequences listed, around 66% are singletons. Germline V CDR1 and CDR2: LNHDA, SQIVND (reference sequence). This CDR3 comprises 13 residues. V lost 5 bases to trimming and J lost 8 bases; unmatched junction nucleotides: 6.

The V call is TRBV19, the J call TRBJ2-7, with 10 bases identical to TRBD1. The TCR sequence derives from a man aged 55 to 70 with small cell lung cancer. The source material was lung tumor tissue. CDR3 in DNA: TGTGCCAGTAGTCGGGACAGGGGATACAAGCAGTACTTC. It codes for CASSRDRGYKQYF.